This T cell receptor (beta chain) originates from a study of T cell responses to AZD1222 COVID-19 vaccine. Study outcomes and limitations: Baseline seropositives among AZD1222 recipients totaled only six. Clonal diversity may have been underestimated in mostly white British donors. The study reported that nearly half of spike-specific TCRs target unmutated variant regions.

There are many counts of this clone. The antigen remains unidentified. V was shortened by 8 bases and J by 7 bases, with 6 bases between the two germline ends. This CDR3 has 10 amino acids. Germline V gene lookup returns CDR1 SNHLY and CDR2 FYNNEI. Clones were read by immunoSEQ multiplex PCR, and TCRdb kept only the in-frame ones, dropping some. Of 150,000 or so clones detected, approximately 90% appear once; the ten largest clones hold approximately 4.4%. This TCR was sampled from an adult in good health. The chain combines TRBV2 with TRBJ2-1; no reliable D call. This specimen consisted of peripheral blood, obtained on day 0 of AZD1222 vaccination. CDR3 protein: CASLRNEQFF. The CDR3 DNA sequence: TGTGCCAGCTTGAGGAATGAGCAGTTCTTC.